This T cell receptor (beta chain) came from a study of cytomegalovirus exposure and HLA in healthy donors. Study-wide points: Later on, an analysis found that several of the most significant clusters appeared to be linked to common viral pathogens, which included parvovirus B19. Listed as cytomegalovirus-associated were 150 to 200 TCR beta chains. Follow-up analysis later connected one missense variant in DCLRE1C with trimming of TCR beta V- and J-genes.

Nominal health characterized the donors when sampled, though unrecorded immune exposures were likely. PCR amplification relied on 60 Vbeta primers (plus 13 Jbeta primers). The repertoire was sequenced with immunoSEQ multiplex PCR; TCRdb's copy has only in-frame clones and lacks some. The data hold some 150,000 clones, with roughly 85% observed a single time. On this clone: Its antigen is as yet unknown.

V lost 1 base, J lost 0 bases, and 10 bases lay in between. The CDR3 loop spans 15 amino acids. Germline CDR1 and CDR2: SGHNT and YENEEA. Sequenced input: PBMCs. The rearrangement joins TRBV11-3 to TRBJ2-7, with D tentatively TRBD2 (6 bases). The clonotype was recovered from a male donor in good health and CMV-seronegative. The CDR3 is CASSLGGDPSYEQYF. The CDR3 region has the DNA TGTGCCAGCAGCTTAGGGGGGGACCCCTCCTACGAGCAGTACTTC. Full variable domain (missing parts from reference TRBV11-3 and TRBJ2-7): EAGVVQSPRYKIIEKKQPVAFWCNPISGHNTLYWYLQNLGQGPELLIRYENEEAVDDSQLPKDRFSAERLKGVDSTLKIQPAELGDSAVYLCASSLGGDPSYEQYFGPGTRLTVT.